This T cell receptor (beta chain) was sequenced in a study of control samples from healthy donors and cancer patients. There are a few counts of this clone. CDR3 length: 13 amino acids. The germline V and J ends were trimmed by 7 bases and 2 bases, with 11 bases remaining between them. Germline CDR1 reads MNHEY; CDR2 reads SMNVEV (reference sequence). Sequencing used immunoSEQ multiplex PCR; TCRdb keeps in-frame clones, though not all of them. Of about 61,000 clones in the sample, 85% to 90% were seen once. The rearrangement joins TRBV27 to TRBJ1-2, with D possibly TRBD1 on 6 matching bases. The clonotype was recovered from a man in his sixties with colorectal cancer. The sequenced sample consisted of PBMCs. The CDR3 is CASTPDRNYGYTF. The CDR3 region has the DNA TGTGCCAGCACCCCCGACAGGAACTATGGCTACACCTTC.